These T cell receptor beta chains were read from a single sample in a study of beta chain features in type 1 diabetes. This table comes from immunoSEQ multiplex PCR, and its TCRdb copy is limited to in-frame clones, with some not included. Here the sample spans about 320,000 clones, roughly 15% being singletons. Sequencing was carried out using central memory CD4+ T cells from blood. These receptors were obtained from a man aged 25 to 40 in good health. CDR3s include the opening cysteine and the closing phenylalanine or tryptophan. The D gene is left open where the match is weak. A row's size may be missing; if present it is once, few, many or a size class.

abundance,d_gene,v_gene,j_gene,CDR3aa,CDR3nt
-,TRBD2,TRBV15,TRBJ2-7,CATSPGGTYEQYF,TGTGCCACCAGCCCCGGGGGGACCTACGAGCAGTACTTC
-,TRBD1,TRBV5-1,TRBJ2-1,CASTRAGTGDYNEQFF,TGCGCCAGCACCCGGGCCGGGACAGGGGACTACAATGAGCAGTTCTTC
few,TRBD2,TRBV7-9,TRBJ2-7,CASSFDSGGEQYF,TGTGCCAGCAGCTTCGATAGCGGGGGCGAGCAGTACTTC
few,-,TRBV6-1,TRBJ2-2,CASSQSYSGELFF,TGTGCCAGCAGCCAGTCTTACTCCGGGGAGCTGTTTTTT
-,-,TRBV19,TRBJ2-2,CASSNRPGWELFF,TGTGCCAGTAGTAACAGGCCGGGTTGGGAGCTGTTTTTT
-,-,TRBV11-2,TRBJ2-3,CASSPGPGSDTQYF,TGTGCCAGCAGCCCAGGACCTGGCTCAGATACGCAGTATTTT
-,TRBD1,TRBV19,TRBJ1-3,CASSMPGTGAGNTIYF,TGTGCCAGTAGTATGCCGGGGACAGGGGCTGGAAACACCATATATTTT
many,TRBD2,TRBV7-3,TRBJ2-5,CASSLASGSGETQYF,TGTGCCAGCAGCTTAGCTAGCGGGAGTGGAGAGACCCAGTACTTC
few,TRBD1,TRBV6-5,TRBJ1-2,CASSPGTGRNGYTF,TGTGCCAGCAGTCCCGGGACAGGGAGGAATGGCTACACCTTC
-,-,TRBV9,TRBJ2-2,CASSVGSRRWTGELFF,TGTGCCAGCAGCGTAGGCTCCAGGAGATGGACCGGGGAGCTGTTTTTT
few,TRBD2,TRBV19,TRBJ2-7,CASSLGTRTEQYF,TGTGCCAGTAGTCTCGGGACTAGGACCGAGCAGTACTTC
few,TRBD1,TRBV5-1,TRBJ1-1,CASSPGTGGTEAFF,TGCGCCAGCAGCCCTGGGACAGGGGGTACTGAAGCTTTCTTT
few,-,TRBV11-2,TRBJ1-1,CASSFNPSGNTEAFF,TGTGCCAGCAGCTTCAATCCTTCAGGGAACACTGAAGCTTTCTTT
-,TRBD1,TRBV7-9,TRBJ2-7,CASSLYGTGAIYEQYF,TGTGCCAGCAGCTTATACGGGACAGGGGCAATATACGAGCAGTACTTC
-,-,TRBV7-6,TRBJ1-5,CASSQGSNQPQHF,TGTGCCAGCAGCCAGGGGAGCAATCAGCCCCAGCATTTT
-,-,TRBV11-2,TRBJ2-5,CASSLDRTGETQYF,TGTGCCAGCAGCTTAGATAGGACGGGGGAGACCCAGTACTTC
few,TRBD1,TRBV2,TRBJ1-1,CASSFRRGKGAEAFF,TGTGCCAGCAGCTTCCGCAGGGGGAAGGGTGCTGAAGCTTTCTTT
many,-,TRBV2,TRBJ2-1,CASDRYNEQFF,TGTGCCAGCGACAGATACAATGAGCAGTTCTTC
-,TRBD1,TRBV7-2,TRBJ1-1,CASSVAQGARTEAFF,TGTGCCAGCAGCGTAGCACAGGGGGCGCGAACTGAAGCTTTCTTT
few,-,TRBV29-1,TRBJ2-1,CSVDPGTKNNEQFF,TGCAGCGTAGACCCTGGGACGAAAAACAATGAGCAGTTCTTC
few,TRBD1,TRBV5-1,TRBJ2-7,CASSFSGTGGPLEYF,TGCGCCAGCAGCTTTAGCGGGACAGGGGGCCCCCTCGAGTACTTC
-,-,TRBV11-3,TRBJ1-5,CASSLGINQPQHF,TGTGCCAGCAGCTTGGGTATCAATCAGCCCCAGCATTTT
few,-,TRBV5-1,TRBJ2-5,CASNHGQPRETQYF,TGCGCCAGCAACCATGGGCAGCCGAGGGAGACCCAGTACTTC
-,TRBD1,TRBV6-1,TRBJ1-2,CASSAGTANYGYTF,TGTGCCAGCAGTGCCGGGACAGCCAACTATGGCTACACCTTC
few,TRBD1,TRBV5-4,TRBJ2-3,CASSRDRGKSTDTQYF,TGTGCCAGCAGTCGTGACAGGGGGAAAAGCACAGATACGCAGTATTTT
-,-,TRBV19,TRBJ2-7,CASSQMGRLGQQYF,TGTGCCAGTAGTCAGATGGGACGATTGGGTCAGCAGTACTTC
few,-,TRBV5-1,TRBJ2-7,CASSQGHSKGYEQYF,TGCGCCAGCAGCCAGGGACACTCAAAGGGGTACGAGCAGTACTTC
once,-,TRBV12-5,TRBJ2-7,CASGLVGRNEQYF,TGTGCTAGTGGTTTGGTAGGGCGGAACGAGCAGTACTTC
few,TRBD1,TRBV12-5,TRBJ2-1,CASVQTGVWHEQFF,TGTGCTAGTGTCCAGACAGGGGTTTGGCATGAGCAGTTCTTC
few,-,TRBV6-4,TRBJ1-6,CASRPMGDSPLHF,TGTGCCAGCAGACCCATGGGGGATTCACCCCTCCACTTT
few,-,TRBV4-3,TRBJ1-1,CASSQPTGNTEAFF,TGCGCCAGCAGCCAGCCAACAGGGAACACTGAAGCTTTCTTT
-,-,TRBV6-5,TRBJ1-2,CASRRGVGNYGYTF,TGTGCCAGCAGGCGGGGAGTCGGCAACTATGGCTACACCTTC
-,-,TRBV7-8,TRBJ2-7,CASSLGQSSYEQYF,TGTGCCAGCAGCCTAGGACAGAGCTCCTACGAGCAGTACTTC
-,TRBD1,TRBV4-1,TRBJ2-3,CASSNTGDSTDTQYF,TGCGCCAGCAGCAACACAGGGGATAGCACAGATACGCAGTATTTT
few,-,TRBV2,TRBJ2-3,CASSYSSPDGRYSSTDTQYF,TGTGCCAGCAGTTACTCGAGTCCGGACGGGCGGTACTCTAGCACAGATACGCAGTATTTT
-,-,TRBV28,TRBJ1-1,CASSLSSGAVTEAFF,TGTGCCAGCAGTTTAAGTTCGGGGGCCGTCACTGAAGCTTTCTTT
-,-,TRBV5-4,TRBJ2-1,CASSLVSFNEQFF,TGTGCCAGCAGCTTGGTCAGTTTCAATGAGCAGTTCTTC
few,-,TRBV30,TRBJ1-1,CAWSVWGVENTEAFF,TGTGCCTGGAGTGTATGGGGGGTCGAGAACACTGAAGCTTTCTTT
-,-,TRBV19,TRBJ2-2,CASLAFGELFF,TGTGCCAGTCTAGCCTTTGGGGAGCTGTTTTTT
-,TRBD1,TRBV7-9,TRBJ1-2,CASSSGQEYLNYGYTF,TGTGCCAGCAGCTCGGGACAGGAGTACCTTAACTATGGCTACACCTTC
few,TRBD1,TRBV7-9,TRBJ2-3,CASSLAQGGTDTQYF,TGTGCCAGCAGCTTAGCCCAGGGGGGCACAGATACGCAGTATTTT